The 26 T cell receptor beta chains below all came from one sample that was sequenced in a study of regulatory T cells in long-lasting Graves disease. The time point was: persistent/refractory GD, antithyroid drugs over 5 years with positive TRAb. Extracted RNA from PBMCs served as the source of the TCR library. iRepertoire HTBI primers and Arm-PCR of CDR3 regions built TCR beta libraries. TCRdb re-analysed the multiplex PCR reads in MiXCR, keeping a single row per CDR3 protein. The sample consists of fewer than 550,000 distinct CDR3 sequences, about 22% of them appearing once. This specimen consisted of peripheral blood mononuclear cells (PBMCs), obtained when the disease was refractory, from a patient treated with antithyroid drugs. The receptors here all came from a female donor with Graves disease.

This clonotype was detected only a few times. The V gene is TRBV6-1, the J gene TRBJ1-5; the match to TRBD1 covers 8 bases. J gave up 3 bases and V 8 bases, and 6 bases lay outside the gene matches. Germline V lookup: CDR1 MNHNS, CDR2 SASEGT. The CDR3 is 14 amino acids. The CDR3 DNA reads as TGTGCCAGCGGGAGGACAGGGTACAATCAGCCCCAGCATTTT. Its translation is CASGRTGYNQPQHF.

The sample holds a few counts of this clonotype. The genes are TRBV7-2 and TRBJ1-5; 7 positions match TRBD1. CDR3 size: 16 residues. With 4 bases clipped from V and 5 bases from J, the junction kept 11 bases outside the gene matches. Germline lookup yields CDR1 SGHTA and CDR2 FQGNSA. Written as DNA, the CDR3 is TGTGCCAGCAGCTCCACCCGGACAGGACTATATCAGCCCCAGCATTTT. This gives the protein CASSSTRTGLYQPQHF.

The chain uses TRBV11-2 and TRBJ2-1, with a tentative D call TRBD1 (5 bases). Trimming took off 2 bases at V and 6 bases at J, with 14 bases between the two ends. The CDR3 runs 15 residues. Germline V CDR1 and CDR2: SGHAT, FQNNGV. The CDR3 DNA reads TGTGCCAGCAGCTTAAGTTTGGGGCCGTTCAATGAGCAGTTCTTC. This codes for CASSLSLGPFNEQFF.

The V call is TRBV9, the J call TRBJ1-1; D is unresolved. CDR1 SGDLS and CDR2 YYNGEE come from the germline V gene. This CDR3 is built from 14 residues. V was shortened by 4 bases and J by 0 bases, with 10 bases between the two germline ends. The CDR3 DNA is TGTGCCAGCAGCCTGGGTTACATGAACACTGAAGCTTTCTTT. It encodes CASSLGYMNTEAFF.

J is TRBJ2-2 and V is TRBV7-2; TRBD2 matches at 8 bases. Trimming took 11 bases from V and 1 from J; bases not matched to a gene: 12. The CDR3 is 16 residues long. CDR1 and CDR2 (germline): SGHTA, FQGNSA. The CDR3 loop reads CAATLQRELNTGELFF. CDR3 coding DNA: TGTGCCGCGACCCTTCAGCGGGAGCTGAACACCGGGGAGCTGTTTTTT. Full variable domain (rest looked up from reference TRBV7-2 and TRBJ2-2): GAGVSQSPSNKVTEKGKDVELRCDPISGHTALYWYRQSLGQGLEFLIYFQGNSAPDKSGLPSDRFSAERTGGSVSTLTIQRTQQEDSAVYLCAATLQRELNTGELFFGEGSRLTVL.

The chain is built from TRBV6-2 or TRBV6-3 and TRBJ1-6; the match to TRBD1 covers 10 bases. Germline CDR1 is MNHEY and CDR2 is SVGEGT. V gave up 4 bases and J gave up 7 bases; unmatched junction bases: 4. The CDR3 consists of 15 residues. DNA for the CDR3: TGTGCCAGCAGTTTAGACAGGGGGCAAAATTCACCCCTCCACTTT. Translated: CASSLDRGQNSPLHF.

The chain uses TRBV20-1 and TRBJ2-7; tentatively, D is TRBD1 or TRBD2 (6 bases each). Germline V lookup: CDR1 DFQATT, CDR2 SNEGSKA (reference sequence). With 3 bases removed from V and 2 bases from J, the gap between germline ends came to 14 bases. The CDR3 is 14 residues long. The DNA for the CDR3 is TGCAGTGCTAGGGGAGGACAGAAAGCCTACGAGCAGTACTTC. The encoded protein is CSARGGQKAYEQYF.

This clonotype was seen ten or more times. V gene TRBV27 combines with J gene TRBJ1-6; no reliable D call. This CDR3 contains 15 residues. Germline loops: CDR1 MNHEY, CDR2 SMNVEV (reference sequence). V was shortened by 5 bases and J by 4 bases, with 12 bases between the two germline ends. CDR3 sequence reads: CASSPSRLYNSPLHF. In nucleotides, the CDR3 is TGTGCCAGCAGTCCCTCCAGACTGTATAATTCACCCCTCCACTTT.

The CDR3 coding sequence is TGTGCCAGCAGCCAACGGGACAGGCGGGCTTTCTTT. Translation gives CASSQRDRRAFF. This chain joins TRBV7-6 and TRBJ1-1; the match to TRBD1 covers 8 bases. The CDR3 has 12 amino acids. Germline values: CDR1 SGHVS, CDR2 FNYEAQ. V was pared by 5 bases and J by 11 bases, with 7 bases of the junction left unmatched.

In the case of this clonotype: The missing conserved phenylalanine or tryptophan at the end of this CDR3 makes a read error likely. The CDR3 DNA is TGTGCCAGCAGCCGGACAGGCGCGGTGGAGACCCAGTACCTC. Its protein product is CASSRTGAVETQYL. The chain has TRBV12-3 or TRBV12-4 and TRBJ2-5; TRBD1 matches at 7 bases. Trimming cost V 6 bases and J 5 bases; bases outside gene matches: 9. The CDR3 totals 14 residues.

This clonotype was detected many times. V and J are TRBV28 and TRBJ1-2; weak D call: TRBD1 (5 bases). In germline, CDR1 is MDHEN, CDR2 SYDVKM. The CDR3 totals 17 residues. Trimming pared 3 bases from V and 3 bases from J, leaving 20 bases between. CDR3 region: CASSFGTIWEKDYGYTF. In DNA, the CDR3 is TGTGCCAGCAGTTTTGGGACCATTTGGGAAAAGGACTATGGCTACACCTTC.

This clonotype appeared many times. The chain employs TRBV27 and TRBJ1-4; possibly TRBD1 for D (5 bases). Trimming cost V 5 bases and J 4 bases, with 14 bases left between them. This CDR3 has 15 amino acids. Germline loops: CDR1 MNHEY, CDR2 SMNVEV (reference sequence). The CDR3 is CASSQSRQFNEKLFF. CDR3 nucleotide sequence: TGTGCCAGCAGTCAATCCAGACAGTTTAATGAAAAACTGTTTTTT.

With regard to this clonotype: A single base separates this from a much larger clone, so it may be a read error. The chain couples TRBV6-2 or TRBV6-3 to TRBJ1-5; 7 positions agree with TRBD1. V shed 1 base, J shed 2 bases, and the junction held 5 bases outside the gene matches. Germline assignment: CDR1 MNHEY and CDR2 SVGEGT. The CDR3 length is 16 residues. The CDR3 protein is CASSYLTGRGNQPQHF. CDR3 nucleotides: TGTGCCAGCAGTTACTTGACAGGGAGAGGCAATCAGCCCCAGCATTTT.

This clonotype turned up a few times. V and J are TRBV27 and TRBJ1-2; D unclear. This CDR3 contains 12 residues. Between the trimmed V and J ends, which lost 5 bases and 8 bases, there was a span of 12 bases. Per the germline V gene, CDR1 is MNHEY and CDR2 is SMNVEV (reference sequence). For the CDR3, the DNA is TGTGCCAGCAGTCAAGGGCTGGGAGGCTACACCTTC. Its translation is CASSQGLGGYTF.

With respect to this clonotype: The germline gene is not matched at one end of the junction; a read error may be the cause. The gene calls are TRBV28 and TRBJ2-7, with D possibly being TRBD2 (6 bases). Germline values: CDR1 MDHEN, CDR2 SYDVKM. The CDR3 length is 12 residues. The CDR3 region has the DNA TGTGCCTGCAGTTTGGGGGGTTACGAGCAGTACTTC. It encodes CACSLGGYEQYF.

This clonotype was counted a few times. The V gene is TRBV2, the J gene TRBJ1-3; no firm D call. The CDR3 contains 14 residues. Trimming shortened V by 6 bases and J by 4 bases, and 13 bases separated the two germline ends. The V gene's germline CDR1 is SNHLY and CDR2 FYNNEI. CDR3 DNA sequence: TGTGCCAGCAGCCTTAGAGGGATCGGAAACACCATATATTTT. Protein: CASSLRGIGNTIYF.

This clonotype appeared a few times. This chain uses TRBV20-1 with TRBJ1-1, with D uncertain. From germline, CDR1 is DFQATT and CDR2 SNEGSKA (reference sequence). The CDR3 runs to 13 residues. The V and J ends lost 3 bases and 5 bases respectively, with 13 bases between them. The chain's CDR3 is CSASMDPDTEAFF. CDR3 bases: TGCAGTGCTAGCATGGACCCGGATACTGAAGCTTTCTTT.

This clonotype was recorded at least ten times. This chain connects TRBV19 to TRBJ1-5; D perhaps matches TRBD1 (5 bases). The CDR3 is 13 amino acids. Trimming shortened V by 7 bases and J by 7 bases, and 14 bases separated the two germline ends. From germline, CDR1 is LNHDA and CDR2 SQIVND (reference sequence). CDR3 sequence (DNA): TGTGCCAGTAACATCGACAGTTCCCAGCCCCAGCATTTT. It is translated as CASNIDSSQPQHF.

At least ten counts were recorded for this clonotype. The chain uses TRBV7-9 and TRBJ2-7; D call uncertain. Germline-derived CDR1 and CDR2 are SEHNR and FQNEAQ (reference sequence). This CDR3 region has 11 residues. V lost 6 bases and J lost 3, with 6 bases in between. CDR3 protein: CASSPDYEQYF. The CDR3 DNA reads TGTGCCAGCAGTCCCGACTACGAGCAGTACTTC.

The rearrangement joins TRBV24-1 to TRBJ2-7, with a weak D call TRBD1 (6 bases). V was pared by 3 bases and J by 7 bases, with 33 bases between. CDR3 length: 20 residues. Germline assignment: CDR1 KGHDR and CDR2 SFDVKD. DNA of the CDR3: TGTGCCACCAGTGATCTCCAGGGGAAGCGGTCCTATAGCTCCTACAATGAGCAGTACTTC. This sequence encodes CATSDLQGKRSYSSYNEQYF.

This chain connects TRBV19 to TRBJ2-5; TRBD2 agrees at 7 bases. V was pared by 10 bases and J by 1 base, with 9 bases of the junction left unmatched. This CDR3 contains 14 residues. The V gene's germline CDR1 is LNHDA and CDR2 SQIVND (reference sequence). CDR3 protein: CATHSPGGQETQYF. The DNA of the CDR3 is TGTGCCACCCATTCCCCGGGGGGCCAAGAGACCCAGTACTTC. The variable domain in full, with the rest retrieved from reference TRBV19 and TRBJ2-5, is DGGITQSPKYLFRKEGQNVTLSCEQNLNHDAMYWYRQDPGQGLRLIYYSQIVNDFQKGDIAEGYSVSREKKESFPLTVTSAQKNPTAFYLCATHSPGGQETQYFGPGTRLLVL.

This clonotype was found many times. J is TRBJ2-7 and V is TRBV6-1, with TRBD1 as a possible D gene (6 bases). The germline V gene encodes CDR1 MNHNS and CDR2 SASEGT. The CDR3 covers 15 residues. Between the trimmed V and J ends, which lost 5 bases and 10 bases, there was a span of 24 bases. The CDR3 DNA reads TGTGCCAGCAGTCAAGAGGACGTTACGCAGGGGAAACAGTACTTC. It is translated as CASSQEDVTQGKQYF.

This clonotype came up a few times. The chain joins TRBV9 to TRBJ2-7; tentatively, D is TRBD2 (6 bases). CDR3 length equals 14 residues. V was trimmed by 3 bases and J by 3 bases, leaving 13 bases between them. The germline V gene encodes CDR1 SGDLS and CDR2 YYNGEE. DNA for the CDR3: TGTGCCAGCAGCGGCGGGGAGAATAGCTACGAGCAGTACTTC. This encodes CASSGGENSYEQYF.

This clonotype was detected many times. The V call is TRBV24-1, the J call TRBJ1-4, with 9 bases aligning to TRBD1. CDR3 length: 15 residues. Germline V lookup: CDR1 KGHDR, CDR2 SFDVKD. V trimming: 3 bases; J trimming: 7 bases; junction bases outside the gene matches: 5. DNA for the CDR3: TGTGCCACCAGTGATCGGACAGGGGATGGTGAAAAACTGTTTTTT. Protein sequence: CATSDRTGDGEKLFF.

The genes are TRBV14 and TRBJ2-2; D may match TRBD1 or TRBD2 (5 bases each). The CDR3 extends over 16 amino acids. Per the germline V gene, CDR1 is SGHDN and CDR2 is FVKESK. V lost 0 bases to trimming and J lost 9 bases, with 17 bases between them. DNA for the CDR3: TGTGCCAGCAGCCAAGACATCAGGGAGTATAGCCGGGAGCTGTTTTTT. Translation gives CASSQDIREYSRELFF.

This clonotype was recorded many times. The CDR3 DNA follows: TGTGCCAGCAGTACAAGACAGGGTTCCTACGAGCAGTACTTC. Protein product: CASSTRQGSYEQYF. This sequence joins TRBV28 and TRBJ2-7, with 7 nucleotides matching TRBD1. CDR3 length: 14 residues. CDR1 is MDHEN and CDR2 is SYDVKM in the germline V gene. V gave up 5 bases and J gave up 1 base; unmatched junction bases: 5.